The clone carrying this TCR beta chain was seen a handful of times. The antigen is undetermined. This sample was taken from a study of T-cell reconstitution after alpha-beta-depleted transplantation in children. Study observations and caveats: Reported findings indicate that, about two months after transplant, alpha-beta T cells came from several hundred expanded clones, which were derived from non-depleted graft cells. From newly produced T cells came most of the T-cell counts and diversity one year after transplant. Some patients' high day-60 TCRbeta diversity was traced to surviving recipient T cells and thymic progenitors.

The ends were cut back, 2 bases at V and 1 base at J, with 15 bases in the middle. Looked up from germline, CDR1 is MGHRA and CDR2 is YSYEKL. This CDR3 is 17 amino acids long. The authors prepared the TCRbeta library with unique molecular identifiers. TCRdb fed the PCR reads into MiXCR, producing one record per CDR3 protein. This sample has just over 950,000 distinct CDR3 sequences, with roughly 29% found just once. The V call is TRBV4-1, the J call TRBJ2-4; D possibly corresponds to TRBD2 (6 bases). The clonotype was recovered from a boy younger than two who had a stem cell transplant for SCID, so the T cells may come from the graft donor. Sequenced here: PBMCs, mostly from graft donor cells, sampled 360 days after TCRalphabeta/CD19-depleted stem cell transplant. The CDR3 region has the DNA TGCGCCAGCAGCCAACCATACAGTGCGGGGGCCAAAAACATTCAGTACTTC. Its protein product is CASSQPYSAGAKNIQYF.